The T cell receptor beta chain described here comes from a study of blood T cell repertoires in COVID-19. Across the whole study: Material from acute and convalescent COVID-19 was sourced from the United States, Italy and Spain. T cells, B-cell-depleted T cells, or PBMCs supplied cDNA or gDNA.

This CDR3 spans 14 amino acids. Trimming took 6 bases from V and 8 from J; bases not matched to a gene: 7. Germline loops: CDR1 SNHLY, CDR2 FYNNEI. Source study methods: Nucleated cell number was recorded as an estimate derived from reference gene primer amplification. Here immunoSEQ multiplex PCR was the method, and the copy in TCRdb shows in-frame clones only, minus some. V and J calls plus clone size are reproduced from that table; the DNA served to infer D and trimming. The sample comprises some 150,000 clones, about 83% of which are singletons, and roughly 1.5% rests with the top ten. The gene calls are TRBV2 and TRBJ1-1, with 12 bases identical to TRBD1. Sequencing was done on a sample of peripheral blood. The receptor's source is a human donor in a cohort sampled during active COVID-19. This chain's CDR3 is CASRLGQGAEEAFF. For the CDR3, the DNA is TGTGCCAGCAGGTTGGGACAGGGGGCTGAGGAAGCTTTCTTT.